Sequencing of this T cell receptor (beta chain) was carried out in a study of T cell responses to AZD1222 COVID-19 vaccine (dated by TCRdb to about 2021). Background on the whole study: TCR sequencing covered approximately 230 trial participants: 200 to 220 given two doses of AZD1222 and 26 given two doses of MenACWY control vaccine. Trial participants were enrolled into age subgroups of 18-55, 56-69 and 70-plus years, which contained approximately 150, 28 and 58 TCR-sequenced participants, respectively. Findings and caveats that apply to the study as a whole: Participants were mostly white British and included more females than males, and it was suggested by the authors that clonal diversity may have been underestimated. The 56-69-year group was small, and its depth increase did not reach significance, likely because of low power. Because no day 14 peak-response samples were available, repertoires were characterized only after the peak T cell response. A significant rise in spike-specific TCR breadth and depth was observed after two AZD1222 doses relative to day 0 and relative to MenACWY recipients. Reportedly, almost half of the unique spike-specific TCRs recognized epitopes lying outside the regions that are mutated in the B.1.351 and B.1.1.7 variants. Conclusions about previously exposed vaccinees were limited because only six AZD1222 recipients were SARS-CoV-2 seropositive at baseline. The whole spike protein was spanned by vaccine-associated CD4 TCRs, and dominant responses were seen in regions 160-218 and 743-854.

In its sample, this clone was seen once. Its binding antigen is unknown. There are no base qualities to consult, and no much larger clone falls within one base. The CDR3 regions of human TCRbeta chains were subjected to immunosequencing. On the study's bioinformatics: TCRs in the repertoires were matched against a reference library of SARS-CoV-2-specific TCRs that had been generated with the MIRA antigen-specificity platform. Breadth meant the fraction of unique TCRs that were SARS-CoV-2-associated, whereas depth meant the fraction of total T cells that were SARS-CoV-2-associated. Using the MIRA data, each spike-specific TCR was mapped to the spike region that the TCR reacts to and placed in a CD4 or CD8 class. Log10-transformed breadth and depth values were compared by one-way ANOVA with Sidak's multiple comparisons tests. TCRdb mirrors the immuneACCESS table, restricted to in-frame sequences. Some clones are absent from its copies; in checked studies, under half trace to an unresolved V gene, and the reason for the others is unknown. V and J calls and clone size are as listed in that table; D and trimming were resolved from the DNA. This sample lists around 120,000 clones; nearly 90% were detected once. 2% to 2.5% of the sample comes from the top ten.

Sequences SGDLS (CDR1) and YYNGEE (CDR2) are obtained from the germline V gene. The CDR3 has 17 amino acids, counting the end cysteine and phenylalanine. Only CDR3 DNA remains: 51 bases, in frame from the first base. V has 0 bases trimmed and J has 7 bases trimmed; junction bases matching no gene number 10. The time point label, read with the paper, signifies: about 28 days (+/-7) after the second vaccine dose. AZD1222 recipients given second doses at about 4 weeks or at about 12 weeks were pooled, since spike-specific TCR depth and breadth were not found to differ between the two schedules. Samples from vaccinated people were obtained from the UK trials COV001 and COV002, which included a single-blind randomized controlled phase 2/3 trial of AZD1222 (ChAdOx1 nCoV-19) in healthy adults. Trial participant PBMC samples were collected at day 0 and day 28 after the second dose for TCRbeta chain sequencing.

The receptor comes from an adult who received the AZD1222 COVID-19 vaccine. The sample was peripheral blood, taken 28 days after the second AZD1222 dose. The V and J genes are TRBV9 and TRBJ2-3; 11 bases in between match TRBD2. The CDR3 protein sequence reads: CASSVDPLAGVGNTQYF. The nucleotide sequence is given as TGTGCCAGCAGCGTAGATCCACTAGCGGGAGTTGGGAATACGCAGTATTTT.